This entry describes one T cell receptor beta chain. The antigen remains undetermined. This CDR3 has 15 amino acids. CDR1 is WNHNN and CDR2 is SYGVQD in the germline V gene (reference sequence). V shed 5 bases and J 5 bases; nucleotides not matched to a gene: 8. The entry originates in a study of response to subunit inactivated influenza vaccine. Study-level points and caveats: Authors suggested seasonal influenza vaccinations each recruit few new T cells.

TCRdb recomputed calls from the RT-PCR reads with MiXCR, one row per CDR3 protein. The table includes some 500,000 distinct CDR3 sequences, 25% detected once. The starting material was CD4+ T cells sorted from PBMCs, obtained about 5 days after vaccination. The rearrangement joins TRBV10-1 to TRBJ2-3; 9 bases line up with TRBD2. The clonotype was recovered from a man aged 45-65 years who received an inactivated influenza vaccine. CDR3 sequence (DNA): TGCGCCAGCAGTAACTTTGCGGGGGGGGTAGATACGCAGTATTTT. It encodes CASSNFAGGVDTQYF.